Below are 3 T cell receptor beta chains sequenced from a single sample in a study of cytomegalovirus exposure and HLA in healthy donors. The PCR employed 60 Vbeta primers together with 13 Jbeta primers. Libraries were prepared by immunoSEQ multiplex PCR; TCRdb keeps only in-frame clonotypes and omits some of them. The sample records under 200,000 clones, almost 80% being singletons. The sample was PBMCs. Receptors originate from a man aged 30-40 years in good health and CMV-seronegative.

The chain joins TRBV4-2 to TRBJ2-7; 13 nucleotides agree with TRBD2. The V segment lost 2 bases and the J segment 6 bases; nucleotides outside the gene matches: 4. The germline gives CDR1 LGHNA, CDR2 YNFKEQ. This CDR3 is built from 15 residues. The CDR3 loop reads CASSQTGLAGIEQYF. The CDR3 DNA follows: TGTGCCAGCAGCCAAACGGGACTAGCGGGAATCGAGCAGTACTTC.

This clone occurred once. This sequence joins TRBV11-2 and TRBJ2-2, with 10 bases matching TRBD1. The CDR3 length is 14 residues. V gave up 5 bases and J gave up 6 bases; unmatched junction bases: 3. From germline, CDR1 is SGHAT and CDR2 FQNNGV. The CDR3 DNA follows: TGTGCCAGCAGCGTGGACAGGGGGGCCGGGGAGCTGTTTTTT. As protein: CASSVDRGAGELFF.

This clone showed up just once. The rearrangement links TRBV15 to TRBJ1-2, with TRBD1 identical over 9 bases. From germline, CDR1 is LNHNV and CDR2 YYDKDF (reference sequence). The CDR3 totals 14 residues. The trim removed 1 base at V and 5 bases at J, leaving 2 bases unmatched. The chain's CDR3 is CATSRGTGVYGYTF. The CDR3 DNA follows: TGTGCCACCAGCAGAGGGACAGGGGTTTATGGCTACACCTTC. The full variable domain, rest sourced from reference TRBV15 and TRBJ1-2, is DAMVIQNPRYQVTQFGKPVTLSCSQTLNHNVMYWYQQKSSQAPKLLFHYYDKDFNNEADTPDNFQSRRPNTSFCFLDIRSPGLGDTAMYLCATSRGTGVYGYTFGSGTRLTVV.